This is a list of T cell receptor beta chains from one sample in a study of T cell changes during pregnancy in multiple sclerosis. Clones were read by immunoSEQ multiplex PCR, and TCRdb kept only the in-frame ones, dropping some. In the table there are about 70,000 clones, around 94% of which are singletons. Sequenced here: peripheral blood, sampled in the third trimester of pregnancy. These receptors all stem from a female donor with multiple sclerosis, enrolled in a pregnancy study. The CDR3 runs from the conserved cysteine through the conserved F or W. The D gene is left open where the match is weak. The size field is filled for only some rows; it gives once, few, many or a size class.

d_call clone_size j_call v_call cdr3_aa cdr3_nt
TRBD1 - TRBJ1-4 TRBV7-2 CASSSSGTGVGKLFF TGTGCCAGCAGCTCCTCCGGGACAGGGGTGGGAAAACTGTTTTTT
TRBD1 - TRBJ2-7 TRBV10-3 CAISVRDRSSYEQYF TGTGCCATCAGTGTCCGGGACAGGTCCTCCTACGAGCAGTACTTC
- - TRBJ1-6 TRBV2 CASSRRRGSDNSPLHF TGTGCCAGCAGTAGACGTAGGGGTTCGGATAATTCACCCCTCCACTTT
- - TRBJ1-1 TRBV19 CASSHGGNTEAFF TGTGCCAGTAGCCACGGTGGGAACACTGAAGCTTTCTTT
- - TRBJ2-1 TRBV19 CASSIDRGGGPYNEQFF TGTGCCAGTAGTATAGATAGAGGGGGGGGGCCCTACAATGAGCAGTTCTTC
- - TRBJ1-1 TRBV2 CASSDGSHTEAFF TGTGCCAGCAGTGATGGTAGTCACACTGAAGCTTTCTTT
TRBD2 once TRBJ2-1 TRBV5-6 CASSLGTSGGRNEQFF TGTGCCAGCAGCTTGGGAACTAGCGGGGGGAGGAATGAGCAGTTCTTC
TRBD1 - TRBJ1-5 TRBV2 CASSGQGRGNQPQHF TGTGCCAGCAGTGGACAGGGACGGGGAAATCAGCCCCAGCATTTT
- - TRBJ1-3 TRBV12-5 CASGGGRGSGNTIYF TGTGCTAGTGGGGGGGGACGTGGCTCTGGAAACACCATATATTTT
TRBD1 - TRBJ1-2 TRBV7-2 CASSLGLTGQSGYTF TGTGCCAGCAGCTTAGGTTTGACAGGGCAGAGTGGCTACACCTTC
- - TRBJ1-4 TRBV2 CASSVLTTNEKLFF TGTGCCAGCAGTGTTCTAACAACTAATGAAAAACTGTTTTTT
- - TRBJ2-5 TRBV20-1 CSASVETQYF TGCAGTGCTAGCGTAGAGACCCAGTACTTC
- once TRBJ1-1 TRBV15 CATSRDPRGGTEAFF TGTGCCACCAGCAGAGATCCCAGGGGCGGCACTGAAGCTTTCTTT
- - TRBJ1-6 TRBV4-3 CASSQEGGTALTPLHF TGCGCCAGCAGCCAAGAGGGGGGGACGGCCTTGACACCCCTCCACTTT
- once TRBJ2-3 TRBV7-2 CASSLARTASTSTDTQYF TGTGCCAGCAGCTTAGCTCGGACAGCTTCCACTAGCACAGATACGCAGTATTTT
- - TRBJ1-1 TRBV7-8 CASSLREGPMNTEAFF TGTGCCAGCAGCCTCCGGGAGGGACCTATGAACACTGAAGCTTTCTTT
TRBD1 - TRBJ2-3 TRBV29-1 CSVEPLRAGTGVHTDTQYF TGCAGCGTTGAACCATTGAGAGCCGGGACAGGGGTCCACACAGATACGCAGTATTTT
- once TRBJ1-2 TRBV30 CAWTVGAGYTF TGTGCCTGGACGGTAGGGGCCGGCTACACCTTC
TRBD1 - TRBJ1-6 TRBV9 CASSVHQGADNSPLHF TGTGCCAGCAGCGTCCACCAGGGGGCGGATAATTCACCCCTCCACTTT
TRBD1 few TRBJ1-1 TRBV19 CASTTTGGKESEAFF TGTGCCAGTACCACGACAGGGGGTAAAGAATCTGAAGCTTTCTTT
TRBD1 - TRBJ2-7 TRBV19 CASRDRESSYEQYF TGTGCCAGTAGGGACAGGGAGAGCTCCTACGAGCAGTACTTC
TRBD2 - TRBJ2-2 TRBV19 CASSAERGRFTPNTGELFF TGTGCCAGTAGTGCCGAGCGGGGGAGATTTACCCCGAACACCGGGGAGCTGTTTTTT
- - TRBJ2-5 TRBV29-1 CSVRTDFQETQYF TGCAGCGTTAGGACAGATTTCCAAGAGACCCAGTACTTC
TRBD2 - TRBJ2-5 TRBV6-1 CASRESGGQETQYF TGTGCCAGCAGAGAGAGCGGGGGCCAAGAGACCCAGTACTTC
TRBD2 - TRBJ2-5 TRBV27 CASSLGGGPQETQYF TGTGCCAGCAGTTTAGGCGGGGGGCCTCAAGAGACCCAGTACTTC
TRBD1 - TRBJ1-5 TRBV5-6 CASSIQGALTQPQHF TGTGCCAGCAGCATACAGGGGGCGCTAACCCAGCCCCAGCATTTT
- - TRBJ1-6 TRBV15 CATSRDGWSSYNSPLHF TGTGCCACCAGCAGAGATGGGTGGAGCTCCTATAACTCACCCCTCCACTTT
- - TRBJ1-6 TRBV6-5 CASSINRDGNSPLHF TGTGCCAGCAGTATAAACAGGGATGGGAATTCACCCCTCCACTTT
TRBD1 - TRBJ1-5 TRBV18 CASSPDRGRIAPQHF TGTGCCAGCTCACCGGACAGGGGGCGCATTGCGCCCCAGCATTTT
- once TRBJ1-5 TRBV7-2 CASSLGGGAFSNQPQHF TGTGCCAGCAGCTTAGGGGGGGGAGCTTTTAGCAATCAGCCCCAGCATTTT
TRBD1 - TRBJ1-1 TRBV27 CASRAGGSTEAFF TGTGCCAGCAGGGCAGGGGGGAGCACTGAAGCTTTCTTT
TRBD1 - TRBJ1-5 TRBV19 CASSSRGTGGVGQPQHF TGTGCCAGTAGTTCCCGGGGGACAGGGGGCGTAGGTCAGCCCCAGCATTTT
- - TRBJ1-5 TRBV6-6 CASSTGGEGPHQPQHF TGTGCCAGCAGTACTGGAGGGGAGGGCCCCCATCAGCCCCAGCATTTT
TRBD2 - TRBJ2-1 TRBV7-2 CASSPRIAGLTYEQFF TGTGCCAGCAGCCCGAGAATAGCGGGGCTAACCTATGAGCAGTTCTTC